In its sample, the clone carrying this T cell receptor (beta chain) was seen a few times. Investigators reverse transcribed all isolated RNA, so they sequenced expressed TCRB transcripts. The assay was immunoSEQ multiplex PCR, and TCRdb's table has in-frame clones only and misses some. The profile shows 810,000 or so clones, about a sixth of them singletons. In germline, CDR1 is LGHNT, CDR2 FRNRAP. This CDR3 has 21 residues. The junction had 21 bases not matched to a gene; V was cut back by 0 bases and J by 4 bases. This entry belongs to a study of beta chain features in type 1 diabetes. Material: naive CD4+ T cells from blood. This receptor was identified in a woman aged 18-29 years in good health. This chain joins TRBV12-5 and TRBJ2-1, with TRBD1 matching over 7 bases. The CDR3 DNA reads as TGTGCTAGTGGTTTGGTAAGATCCCAGGGGGAAGTCCTGGGACCTTACAATGAGCAGTTCTTC. This translates into CASGLVRSQGEVLGPYNEQFF.